The source of this T cell receptor (beta chain) is a study of blood T cell repertoires in COVID-19 (dated by TCRdb to the early 2020s). Background on the whole study: Samples from collaborators originated in the United States, Italy and Spain and spanned both the acute and convalescent phases of COVID-19. Where available, HLA class I and class II types were taken from metadata supplied by the sample provider and were not determined by assay-based typing. The repertoires were made available in a free public database intended to serve as a resource for research on the immune response to SARS-CoV-2. The material from the prospective study consisted of cDNA or gDNA derived from T cells, B-cell-depleted T cells, or PBMCs. The samples were drawn from two sources: the first 160 participants of the ongoing ImmuneRACE study, and 1,200 or so subjects contributed by 6 global collaborators. A de-identified subject ID, COVID-19 status, age in years and sex were almost always included in the sample metadata. Deeply sampled blood TCRbeta repertoires from subjects exposed to, actively infected with, or recovered from COVID-19 were included in the dataset.

The collaborating institutions used their own protocols to collect whole blood in K2EDTA tubes. For TCRbeta analysis, collaborators shipped samples in one of three forms: frozen whole blood, isolated PBMCs, or DNA extracted from either of those sample types. TCRbeta CDR3 regions were amplified from genomic DNA by means of the immunoSEQ Assay, a bias-controlled multiplex PCR. In the authors' own workflow: Nucleated cell counts per sample were estimated from amplification of reference gene primers within the assay. Sequence reads were collapsed and filtered to measure the absolute abundance of every unique TCRbeta CDR3 rearrangement. Productive Simpson clonality was computed per sample as the square root of Simpson's diversity index over productive rearrangements. Not all clones reach the TCRdb copy of this immuneACCESS table, which keeps in-frame sequences only. Checked studies attribute under half of the gap to unresolved V genes and leave the rest unexplained. D and trimming were read from the DNA, whereas the V and J calls and clone size are those reported in that table. The sample data list roughly 290,000 clones, and 70% to 90% of these were observed just once. The ten largest clones capture 4.1% of the sample.

Overall study results and their limits: Clinical and demographic metadata were provided uncurated, with the amount varying by source and participant.

The germline V gene supplies CDR1 LGHNT and CDR2 FRNRAP. At the junction V is shortened by 1 base and J by 6 bases; bases outside the gene matches: 23. The CDR3 runs 20 residues from the cysteine to the phenylalanine. Only the CDR3 DNA stays, 60 bases, in frame from base 1. In its sample, this clone was seen once. There is no known antigen for this receptor. Base qualities are not recorded, but no much larger clone differs from it by a single base. This sequence originates from a woman between 50 and 59 years old with active or convalescent COVID-19. The material sequenced was peripheral blood. The chain uses TRBV12-5 and TRBJ1-2; 7 middle bases align to TRBD1. CDR3 loop: CASGLAPIQGPIDISHGYTF. The DNA sequence is TGTGCTAGTGGTTTGGCCCCGATACAGGGGCCTATCGATATCAGTCATGGCTACACCTTC.